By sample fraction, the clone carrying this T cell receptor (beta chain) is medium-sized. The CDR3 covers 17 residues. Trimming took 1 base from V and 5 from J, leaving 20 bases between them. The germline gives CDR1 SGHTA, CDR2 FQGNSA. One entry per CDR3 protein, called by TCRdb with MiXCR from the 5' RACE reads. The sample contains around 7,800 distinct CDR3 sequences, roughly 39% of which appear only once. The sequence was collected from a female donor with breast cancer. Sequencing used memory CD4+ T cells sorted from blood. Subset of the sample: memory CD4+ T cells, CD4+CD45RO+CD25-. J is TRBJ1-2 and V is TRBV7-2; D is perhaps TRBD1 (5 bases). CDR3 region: CASSLGNRLFQTYGYTF. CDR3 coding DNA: TGTGCCAGCAGCTTAGGTAACAGGCTCTTCCAGACTTATGGCTACACCTTC.